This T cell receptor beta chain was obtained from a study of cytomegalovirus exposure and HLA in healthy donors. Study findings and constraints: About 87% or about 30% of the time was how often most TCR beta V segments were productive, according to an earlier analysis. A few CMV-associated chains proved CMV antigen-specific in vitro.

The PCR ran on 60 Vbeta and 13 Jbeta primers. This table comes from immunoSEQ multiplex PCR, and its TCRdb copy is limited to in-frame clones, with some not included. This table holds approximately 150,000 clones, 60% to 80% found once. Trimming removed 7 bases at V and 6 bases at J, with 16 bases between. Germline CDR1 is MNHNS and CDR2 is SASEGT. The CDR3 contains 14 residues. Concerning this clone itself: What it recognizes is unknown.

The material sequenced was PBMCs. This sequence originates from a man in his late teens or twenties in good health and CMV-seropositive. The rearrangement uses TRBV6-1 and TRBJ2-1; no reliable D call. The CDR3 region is CASTSVVPGNEQFF. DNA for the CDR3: TGTGCCAGCACTTCCGTCGTTCCGGGCAATGAGCAGTTCTTC.